This T cell receptor (beta chain) was retrieved from a study of blood T cells in healthy people across ages. General study results and limits: The CMV status of each donor remained undetermined, and this could have confounded shifts in expanded clonotypes. Age advanced and TCR beta diversity per million T cells fell, roughly linearly.

The CDR3 spans 13 residues. From germline, CDR1 is SQVTM and CDR2 ANQGSEA. Every donor contributed roughly 10 milliliters of peripheral blood by blood draw. Total RNA extraction produced at least 5.5 micrograms (per sample) for the study. Through a sample-barcoded 5' primer and a J-beta primer mix, a second PCR was run for roughly 6 to 11 cycles. TCRdb reanalysed the 5' RACE reads using MiXCR and keeps one entry per CDR3 protein. The sample contains about 730,000 distinct CDR3 sequences, more than 40% of which appear only once. To note about this clonotype: Antigen: not known. This may stem from a read error, because a much larger clone lies one nucleotide away.

The sequenced sample was blood. The receptor's source is an older woman in good health. This chain uses TRBV29-1 with TRBJ2-1; D is possibly TRBD1 or TRBD2 (5 bases each). The J call could be wrong; TRBJ2-7 is a better fit for the DNA end. CDR3 in DNA: TGCAGCGTTGGGGGGACGGATTTCTACGAGCAGTACTTC. It yields the protein CSVGGTDFYEQYF.